What follows is one TCR beta chain and its context. Its antigen remains unidentified. The CDR3 runs 13 residues. Germline V CDR1 and CDR2: SNHLY, FYNNEI. V lost 9 bases to trimming and J lost 4 bases, with 15 bases between them. The data were obtained in a study of cytomegalovirus exposure and HLA in healthy donors. Findings of the study overall: Later on, a genetic analysis was performed. It linked a missense variant in DCLRE1C with V- and J-gene trimming of TCR beta. It is likely that the observed cluster of highly shared sequence variants was a sequencing artifact.

Primers: 60 Vbeta forward and 13 Jbeta reverse. Sequencing was performed with immunoSEQ multiplex PCR; in TCRdb, only in-frame clones are kept and a portion is missing. Seen here are tens of thousands of clones, 55% to 75% observed once, and the top ten hold around 16%. The sequence came from a woman between 50 and 59 years old in good health and CMV-seropositive. The chain uses TRBV2 and TRBJ2-5; D call uncertain. The sample was PBMCs. The CDR3 reads CASRRPTRETQYF. The DNA for the CDR3 is TGTGCCAGTAGGCGGCCTACCCGAGAGACCCAGTACTTC.